This T cell receptor (beta chain) came from a study of cytomegalovirus exposure and HLA in healthy donors. In the study overall: Genotyping of 300 to 450 donors showed that roughly 80% belonged to the Caucasian-associated ancestry cluster.

This clone has just one count. Its target is not known. Study findings and constraints: Previous analysis showed most TCR beta V segments were productive about 87% or about 30% of the time.

In germline, CDR1 is SGHVS, CDR2 FNYEAQ. CDR3 length: 13 amino acids. V lost 5 bases and J 2 bases, leaving 9 bases between the germline ends. Primers for the PCR totalled 60 Vbeta and 13 Jbeta. Measured with immunoSEQ multiplex PCR; TCRdb has only the in-frame clones, and not every one. The data show about 140,000 clones, about 76% seen once. J is TRBJ2-5 and V is TRBV7-6; D might be TRBD1 (6 bases). The origin of this receptor is a male donor in good health and CMV-seronegative. Sequencing input: PBMCs. This chain's CDR3 is CASSQGHQETQYF. CDR3 sequence (DNA): TGTGCCAGCAGCCAGGGACATCAAGAGACCCAGTACTTC.